Each of the 31 T cell receptor beta chains below was sequenced from the same sample in a study of blood T cell repertoires in COVID-19. Repertoires were generated with immunoSEQ multiplex PCR, while TCRdb's copy carries only in-frame clones and drops some. Of about 210,000 clones in the sample, around 89% were seen once. Sequencing input: peripheral blood. The receptors derive from a woman in her thirties or forties with acute or convalescent COVID-19.

As concerns this clone: Other DNA sequences from this sample encode an identical CDR3 as well. The V call is TRBV30, the J call TRBJ1-4; maybe TRBD1 (5 bases). The CDR3 extends over 14 amino acids. Trimming removed 0 bases at V and 7 bases at J, with 12 bases between. Germline CDR1 and CDR2: GTSNPN and SVGIG (reference sequence). The CDR3 coding sequence is TGTGCCTGGAGTGTTGGGGGGGGAGGTGAAAAACTGTTTTTT. Translating gives CAWSVGGGGEKLFF.

The chain recombines TRBV7-9 with TRBJ1-2; D call uncertain. The CDR3 extends over 14 amino acids. CDR1 and CDR2 from the germline V gene are SEHNR and FQNEAQ (reference sequence). The V gene lost 4 bases and the J gene lost 3 bases, with 12 bases spanning the gap. Here the CDR3 reads CASSSDRDYYGYTF. The CDR3 region has the DNA TGTGCCAGCAGCTCCGACCGGGATTACTATGGCTACACCTTC.

The V call is TRBV18, the J call TRBJ1-2, with 7 bases matching TRBD1. Germline loops: CDR1 KGHSH, CDR2 LQKENI. Trimming cost V 6 bases and J 7 bases; bases outside gene matches: 11. This CDR3 has 14 residues. CDR3 DNA: TGTGCCAGCTCCCCCCTCCCGACAGGGTTTGGCTACACCTTC. Amino acid sequence: CASSPLPTGFGYTF.

The table lists this clone with a count of one. This sequence joins TRBV6-1 and TRBJ1-2; TRBD1 aligns across 8 bases. Trimming took 0 bases from V and 8 from J; bases not matched to a gene: 8. Germline lookup yields CDR1 MNHNS and CDR2 SASEGT. CDR3 length: 15 amino acids. The CDR3 here is CASSEALRTGFGYTF. CDR3 in DNA: TGTGCCAGCAGTGAAGCCCTTCGGACAGGGTTCGGCTACACCTTC.

The chain couples TRBV7-2 to TRBJ1-5; the D is unclear. Germline assignment: CDR1 SGHTA and CDR2 FQGNSA. The V end lost 5 bases, the J end lost 4 bases, and 9 bases lay between the germline ends. The CDR3 is made up of 13 amino acids. CDR3 in DNA: TGTGCCAGCAGCGACCGGGTGAATCAGCCCCAGCATTTT. The encoded protein is CASSDRVNQPQHF.

The chain joins TRBV12-3 or TRBV12-4 to TRBJ2-7; TRBD1 aligns across 12 bases. This CDR3 has 12 residues. The CDR3 reads CASSPGTGGLDV. In DNA form, the CDR3 reads TGTGCCAGCAGTCCCGGGACAGGGGGCCTGGACGTC.

This clone was recorded a few times. This chain connects TRBV5-8 to TRBJ1-5; D gene unclear. Trimming stripped 0 bases from V and 0 bases from J, with 7 bases between. Germline V lookup: CDR1 SGHTS, CDR2 YDEGEE. This CDR3 has 15 residues. The CDR3 reads CASSLALSSNQPQHF. The CDR3 DNA is TGTGCCAGCAGCTTGGCTCTTTCTAGCAATCAGCCCCAGCATTTT.

V gene TRBV6-6 combines with J gene TRBJ2-7; 10 bases line up with TRBD1. The germline V gene has CDR1 MNHNY and CDR2 SVGAGI (reference sequence). With V trimmed by 4 bases and J by 4 bases, 10 bases remained unmatched. CDR3 length equals 16 residues. The CDR3 reads CASSLNRPGQGYEQYV. The CDR3 bases are TGTGCCAGCAGTTTAAACCGTCCGGGACAGGGGTACGAGCAGTACGTC.

This rearrangement joins TRBV19 to TRBJ2-2; possibly TRBD2 for D (7 bases). Germline CDR1 LNHDA, CDR2 SQIVND (reference sequence). This CDR3 comprises 14 residues. Trimming removed 6 bases from V and 4 bases from J, with 12 bases in between. CDR3 residues: CASRVGGRTGELFF. CDR3 DNA: TGTGCCAGTAGGGTCGGGGGGCGCACCGGGGAGCTGTTTTTT.

With respect to this clone: This CDR3 is missing its conserved last phenylalanine or tryptophan, likely due to a read error. The DNA is omitted, as the CDR3 cannot be located on it reliably, and the CDR3 follows TCRdb's listing. V is TRBV5-5 and J is TRBJ2-4; the table's D call, TRBD1, was not checked against the DNA. CDR1 and CDR2 from the germline V gene are SGHKS and YYEKEE (reference sequence). The CDR3 numbers 13 amino acids, ends counted. Here the CDR3 reads CASSLAPRDTPDL.

The V gene is TRBV11-3, the J gene TRBJ2-2; tentative D call: TRBD1 (5 bases). The V gene's germline CDR1 is SGHNT and CDR2 YENEEA. The V end was cut by 4 bases, the J end by 7 bases, with 10 bases between. There are 13 residues in the CDR3. The CDR3 is CASSSQGHGELFF. The CDR3 DNA sequence: TGTGCCAGCAGCTCGCAGGGCCACGGGGAGCTGTTTTTT.

This chain connects TRBV30 to TRBJ1-5; 8 positions match TRBD1. Germline loops: CDR1 GTSNPN, CDR2 SVGIG (reference sequence). The V and J ends lost 2 bases and 9 bases, in that order; junction bases with no gene match: 15. The CDR3 runs 16 residues. CDR3 loop: CAWSQHSRTGQRPQHF. The CDR3 nucleotides read TGTGCCTGGAGTCAACACTCCCGGACAGGGCAACGGCCCCAGCATTTT.

The rearrangement links TRBV18 to TRBJ2-6; TRBD2 aligns across 7 bases. The J segment lost 4 bases and the V segment lost 0 bases, leaving 3 bases of the junction unmatched. Germline CDR1 reads KGHSH; CDR2 reads LQKENI. The CDR3 runs to 16 residues. The CDR3 reads CASSPPGREGANVLTF. CDR3 bases: TGTGCCAGCTCACCACCGGGGAGGGAAGGGGCCAACGTCCTGACTTTC.

The chain carries TRBV11-2 and TRBJ1-2; 7 bases are shared with TRBD1. V lost 5 bases and J lost 3; bases outside the gene matches: 3. This CDR3 has 13 residues. From germline, CDR1 is SGHAT and CDR2 FQNNGV. The CDR3: CASSPTGDYGYTF. The CDR3 DNA reads as TGTGCCAGCAGCCCAACAGGGGACTATGGCTACACCTTC.

The V and J genes are TRBV7-2 and TRBJ1-1, with a possible D match to TRBD1 (5 bases). Germline lookup yields CDR1 SGHTA and CDR2 FQGNSA. CDR3 length: 17 amino acids. The ends were cut back, 3 bases at V and 4 bases at J, with 21 bases in the middle. CDR3 nucleotides: TGTGCCAGCAGCTTGCAGAATGGGGGGGGTCTGGGCACTGAAGCTTTCTTT. This encodes CASSLQNGGGLGTEAFF.

The gene calls are TRBV11-1 and TRBJ1-5, with TRBD1 identical over 10 bases. There are 16 residues in the CDR3. Per the germline V gene, CDR1 is SGHAT and CDR2 is FQDESV (reference sequence). V was pared by 5 bases and J by 4 bases, with 8 bases of the junction left unmatched. CDR3 sequence reads: CASSNPGQGPNQPQHF. The DNA for the CDR3 is TGTGCCAGCAGCAATCCGGGACAGGGGCCTAATCAGCCCCAGCATTTT.

The V call is TRBV2, the J call TRBJ2-1; TRBD2 might be the D (7 bases). V was clipped by 5 bases and J by 8 bases, with 16 bases between them. This CDR3 contains 14 residues. Germline CDR1 and CDR2: SNHLY and FYNNEI. The CDR3 loop is CASSPVGGAYEQFF. The CDR3 nucleotides are TGTGCCAGCAGTCCAGTGGGGGGGGCGTATGAGCAGTTCTTC.

The chain couples TRBV5-5 to TRBJ2-3; 9 bases agree with TRBD1. CDR1 and CDR2 (germline): SGHKS, YYEKEE (reference sequence). There are 16 residues in the CDR3. Trimming cost V 3 bases and J 4 bases; bases outside gene matches: 9. The CDR3 region is CASSSRTGDSADTQYF. The CDR3 nucleotides read TGTGCCAGCAGCTCTAGGACAGGGGATAGCGCAGATACGCAGTATTTT.

This sequence joins TRBV19 and TRBJ2-5, with 8 bases matching TRBD2. This CDR3 is 15 amino acids long. V dropped 7 bases and J dropped 6; count of bases not matched to a gene: 13. From germline, CDR1 is LNHDA and CDR2 SQIVND (reference sequence). The CDR3 bases are TGTGCCAGTACGTCTGCGGGGGGCCTCGAGAAGACCCAGTACTTC. Protein sequence: CASTSAGGLEKTQYF.

The rearrangement links TRBV19 to TRBJ1-1; 7 bases are shared with TRBD1. The CDR3 totals 11 residues. Trimming removed 9 bases from V and 3 bases from J; junction bases left unmatched: 1. CDR1 LNHDA and CDR2 SQIVND come from the germline V gene (reference sequence). CDR3 bases: TGTGCCAGCAGGGGGTACACTGAAGCTTTCTTT. Amino acid sequence: CASRGYTEAFF.

The J gene is TRBJ1-4, the V gene TRBV6-5, with 8 bases identical to TRBD1. Unmatched junction bases numbered 7, after V lost 5 bases and J lost 8 bases. CDR1 MNHEY and CDR2 SVGAGI come from the germline V gene. This CDR3 has 14 amino acids. For the CDR3, the DNA is TGTGCCAGCAGTCGGGACAGGCTGGGGGAAAAACTGTTTTTT. This translates into CASSRDRLGEKLFF.

The chain combines TRBV7-2 with TRBJ1-6; perhaps TRBD1 as D (6 bases). CDR1 SGHTA and CDR2 FQGNSA come from the germline V gene. The CDR3 extends over 14 amino acids. V lost 2 bases and J lost 6, with 8 bases in between. The CDR3 is CASSLLGANSPLHF. CDR3 nucleotides: TGTGCCAGCAGCTTATTGGGGGCTAATTCACCCCTCCACTTT. The whole variable domain, remainder taken from reference TRBV7-2 and TRBJ1-6, is GAGVSQSPSNKVTEKGKDVELRCDPISGHTALYWYRQSLGQGLEFLIYFQGNSAPDKSGLPSDRFSAERTGGSVSTLTIQRTQQEDSAVYLCASSLLGANSPLHFGNGTRLTVT.

There are a few counts of this clone. The rearrangement joins TRBV5-5 to TRBJ2-7; 15 positions agree with TRBD2. The CDR3 totals 15 residues. CDR1 and CDR2 from the germline V gene are SGHKS and YYEKEE (reference sequence). J was trimmed by 4 bases and V by 4 bases; bases with no gene match: 3. CDR3 DNA sequence: TGTGCCAGCAGCACGGGACTAGCGGGGGGATACGAGCAGTACGTC. Translated: CASSTGLAGGYEQYV.

A single count supports this clone. This chain joins TRBV10-3 and TRBJ2-1, with TRBD2 identical over 15 bases. This CDR3 spans 15 amino acids. Germline values: CDR1 ENHRY, CDR2 SYGVKD. Trimming at V came to 5 bases and at J to 7 bases, leaving 3 bases not matched to a gene. CDR3 in amino acids: CAISLGTSGGNEQFF. The CDR3 DNA reads as TGTGCCATCAGTTTAGGGACTAGCGGGGGGAATGAGCAGTTCTTC.

The chain carries TRBV5-6 and TRBJ1-3; no clear D gene. Germline V lookup: CDR1 SGHDT, CDR2 YYEEEE. The CDR3 sequence is 15 residues long. Trimming left V 0 bases short and J 5 bases short, with 12 bases between. The CDR3 is CASSLEVDTRNTIYF. CDR3 DNA: TGTGCCAGCAGCTTGGAAGTAGATACGAGAAACACCATATATTTT. The complete variable domain, with remaining parts taken from reference TRBV5-6 and TRBJ1-3, reads DAGVTQSPTHLIKTRGQQVTLRCSPKSGHDTVSWYQQALGQGPQFIFQYYEEEERQRGNFPDRFSGHQFPNYSSELNVNALLLGDSALYLCASSLEVDTRNTIYFGEGSWLTVV.

CDR3 in amino acids: CASSDEGGRSGTQYF. CDR3 coding DNA: TGTGCCAGCAGTGACGAAGGGGGCAGATCGGGTACGCAGTATTTT. This chain joins TRBV6-4 and TRBJ2-3; TRBD1 aligns across 7 bases. V shed 2 bases, J shed 8 bases, and the junction held 10 bases outside the gene matches. CDR3 length: 15 residues. Germline V gene lookup returns CDR1 MRHNA and CDR2 SNTAGT.

This clone was seen only once. This same CDR3 is encoded by further DNA sequences in the sample. J is TRBJ1-2 and V is TRBV19; 7 bases map to TRBD1. The germline V gene encodes CDR1 LNHDA and CDR2 SQIVND (reference sequence). CDR3 length: 14 amino acids. J lost 4 bases, V lost 5 bases, and 7 bases had no gene match. CDR3 sequence reads: CASSPRQGRYGYTF. DNA for the CDR3: TGTGCCAGTAGTCCCAGACAGGGACGCTATGGCTACACCTTC. Full variable domain (rest looked up from reference TRBV19 and TRBJ1-2): DGGITQSPKYLFRKEGQNVTLSCEQNLNHDAMYWYRQDPGQGLRLIYYSQIVNDFQKGDIAEGYSVSREKKESFPLTVTSAQKNPTAFYLCASSPRQGRYGYTFGSGTRLTVV.

This clone showed up just once. The chain is built from TRBV10-1 and TRBJ1-5; a possible D gene is TRBD1 (6 bases). CDR3 length equals 18 residues. Looked up from germline, CDR1 is WNHNN and CDR2 is SYGVQD (reference sequence). V lost 8 bases and J lost 0, with 23 bases in between. The CDR3 is CASRERWVRGVSNQPQHF. Here the CDR3 DNA reads TGCGCCAGCCGCGAGCGGTGGGTCAGGGGTGTTAGCAATCAGCCCCAGCATTTT.

The chain recombines TRBV5-1 with TRBJ1-2, with no clear D. V lost 0 bases and J 4 bases, leaving 10 bases between the germline ends. The germline V gene has CDR1 SGHRS and CDR2 YFSETQ. The CDR3 sequence is 14 residues long. In DNA form, the CDR3 reads TGCGCCAGCAGCTTGGGAGGGCAGTCCTATGGCTACACCTTC. Translated, it gives CASSLGGQSYGYTF.

This sequence joins TRBV6-6 and TRBJ2-7, with a possible D match to TRBD2 (5 bases). The CDR3 length is 13 residues. V gave up 5 bases and J gave up 6 bases, with 14 bases separating them. CDR1 is MNHNY and CDR2 is SVGAGI in the germline V gene (reference sequence). CDR3 DNA: TGTGCCAGCAGTCCCCGAGGGTCTCTCGAGCAGTACGTC. This gives the protein CASSPRGSLEQYV.

This rearrangement joins TRBV6-1 to TRBJ1-4, with D unclear. CDR1 is MNHNS and CDR2 is SASEGT in the germline V gene. With 3 bases removed from V and 4 bases from J, the gap between germline ends came to 12 bases. This CDR3 comprises 15 residues. As DNA, the CDR3 is TGTGCCAGCAGTGATTTATGGAGTAGTAATGAAAAACTGTTTTTT. The encoded protein is CASSDLWSSNEKLFF.